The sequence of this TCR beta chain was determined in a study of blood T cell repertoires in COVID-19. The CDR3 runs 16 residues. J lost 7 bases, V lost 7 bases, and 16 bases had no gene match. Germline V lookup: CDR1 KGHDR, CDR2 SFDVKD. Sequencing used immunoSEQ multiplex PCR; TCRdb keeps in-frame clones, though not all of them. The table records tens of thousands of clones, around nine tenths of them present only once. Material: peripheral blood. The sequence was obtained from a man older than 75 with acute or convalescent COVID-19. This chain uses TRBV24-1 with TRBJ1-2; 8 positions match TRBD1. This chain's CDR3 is CATRGQDAGGIGGYTF. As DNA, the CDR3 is TGTGCCACCAGGGGACAGGACGCAGGTGGAATCGGTGGCTACACCTTC.